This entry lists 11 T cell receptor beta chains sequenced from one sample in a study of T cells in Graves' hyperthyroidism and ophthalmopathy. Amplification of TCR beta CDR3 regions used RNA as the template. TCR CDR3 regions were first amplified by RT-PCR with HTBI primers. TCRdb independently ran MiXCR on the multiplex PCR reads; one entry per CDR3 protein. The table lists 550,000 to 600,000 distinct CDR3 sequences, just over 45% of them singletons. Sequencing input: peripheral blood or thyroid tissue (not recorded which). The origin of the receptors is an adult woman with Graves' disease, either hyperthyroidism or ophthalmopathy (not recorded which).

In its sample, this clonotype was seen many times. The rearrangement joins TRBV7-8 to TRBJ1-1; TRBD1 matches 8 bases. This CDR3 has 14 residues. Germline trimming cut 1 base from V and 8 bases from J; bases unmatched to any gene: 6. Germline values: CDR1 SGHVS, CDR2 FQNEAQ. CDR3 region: CASSLVGTGIEAFF. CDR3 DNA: TGTGCCAGCAGCTTAGTAGGGACAGGCATAGAAGCTTTCTTT.

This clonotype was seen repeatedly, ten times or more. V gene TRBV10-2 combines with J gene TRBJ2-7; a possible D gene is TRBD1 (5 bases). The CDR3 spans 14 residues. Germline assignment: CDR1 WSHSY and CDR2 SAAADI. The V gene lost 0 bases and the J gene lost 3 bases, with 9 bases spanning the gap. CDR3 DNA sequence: TGCGCCAGCAGTGAGTCGGGGCAGATCTACGAGCAGTACTTC. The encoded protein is CASSESGQIYEQYF.

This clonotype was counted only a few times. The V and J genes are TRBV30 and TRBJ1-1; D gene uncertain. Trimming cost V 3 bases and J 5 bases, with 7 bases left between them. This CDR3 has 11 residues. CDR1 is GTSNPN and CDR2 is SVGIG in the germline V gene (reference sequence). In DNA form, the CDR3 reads TGTGCCTGGAGGAGGGAAACTGAAGCTTTCTTT. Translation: CAWRRETEAFF.

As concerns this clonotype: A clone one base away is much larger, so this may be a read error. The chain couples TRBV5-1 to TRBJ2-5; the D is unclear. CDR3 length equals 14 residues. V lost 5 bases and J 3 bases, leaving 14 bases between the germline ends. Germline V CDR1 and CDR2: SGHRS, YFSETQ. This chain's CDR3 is CASRTDGFEETQYF. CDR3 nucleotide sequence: TGCGCCAGCAGAACAGACGGGTTTGAAGAGACCCAGTACTTC. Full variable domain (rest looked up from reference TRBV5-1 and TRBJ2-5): KAGVTQTPRYLIKTRGQQVTLSCSPISGHRSVSWYQQTPGQGLQFLFEYFSETQRNKGNFPGRFSGRQFSNSRSEMNVSTLELGDSALYLCASRTDGFEETQYFGPGTRLLVL.

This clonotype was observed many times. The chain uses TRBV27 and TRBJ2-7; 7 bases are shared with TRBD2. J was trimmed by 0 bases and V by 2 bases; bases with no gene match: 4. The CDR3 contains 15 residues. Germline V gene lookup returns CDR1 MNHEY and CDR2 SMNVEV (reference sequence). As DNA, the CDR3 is TGTGCCAGCAGTTTAGGGCGGGGGAACTCCTACGAGCAGTACTTC. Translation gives CASSLGRGNSYEQYF.

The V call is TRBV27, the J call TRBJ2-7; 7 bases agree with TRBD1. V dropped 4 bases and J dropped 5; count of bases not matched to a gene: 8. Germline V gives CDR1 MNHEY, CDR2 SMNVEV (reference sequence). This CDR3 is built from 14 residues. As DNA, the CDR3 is TGTGCCAGCAGTTCTTGGGACAGTCCACACGAGCAGTACTTC. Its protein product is CASSSWDSPHEQYF.

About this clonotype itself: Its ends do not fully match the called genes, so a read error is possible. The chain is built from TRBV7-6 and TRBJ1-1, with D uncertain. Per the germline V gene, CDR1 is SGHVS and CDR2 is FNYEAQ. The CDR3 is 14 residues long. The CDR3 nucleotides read TGTGCCAGCAGCTTGTGGTCGGCAAACACTGGAGCTTTCTTT. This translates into CASSLWSANTGAFF.

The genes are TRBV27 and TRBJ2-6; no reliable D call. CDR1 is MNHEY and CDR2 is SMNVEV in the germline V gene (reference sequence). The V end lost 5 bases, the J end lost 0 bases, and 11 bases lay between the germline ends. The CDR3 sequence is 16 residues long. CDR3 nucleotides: TGTGCCAGCAGTCTCCTACACCCCTCTGGGGCCAACGTCCTGACTTTC. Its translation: CASSLLHPSGANVLTF.

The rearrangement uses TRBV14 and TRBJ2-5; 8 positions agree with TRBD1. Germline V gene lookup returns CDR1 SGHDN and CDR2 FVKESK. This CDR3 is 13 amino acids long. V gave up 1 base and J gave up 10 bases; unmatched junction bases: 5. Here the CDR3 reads CASSQVGQVLQYF. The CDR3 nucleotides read TGTGCCAGCAGCCAAGTGGGACAGGTTCTCCAGTACTTC.

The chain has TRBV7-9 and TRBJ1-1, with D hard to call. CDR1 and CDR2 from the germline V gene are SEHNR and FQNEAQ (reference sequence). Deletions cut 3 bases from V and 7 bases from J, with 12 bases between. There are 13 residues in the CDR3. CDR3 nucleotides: TGTGCCAGCAGCTTGGCGGGCAGCCTTGAAGCTTTCTTT. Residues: CASSLAGSLEAFF.

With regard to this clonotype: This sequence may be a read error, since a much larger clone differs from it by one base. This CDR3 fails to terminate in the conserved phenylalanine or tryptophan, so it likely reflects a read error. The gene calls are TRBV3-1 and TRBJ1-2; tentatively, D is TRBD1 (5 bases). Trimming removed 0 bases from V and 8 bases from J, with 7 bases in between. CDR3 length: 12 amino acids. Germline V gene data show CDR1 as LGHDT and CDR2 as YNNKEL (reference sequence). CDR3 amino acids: CASSQDWGGYTL. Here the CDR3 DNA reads TGTGCCAGCAGCCAAGATTGGGGGGGCTACACCCTC.